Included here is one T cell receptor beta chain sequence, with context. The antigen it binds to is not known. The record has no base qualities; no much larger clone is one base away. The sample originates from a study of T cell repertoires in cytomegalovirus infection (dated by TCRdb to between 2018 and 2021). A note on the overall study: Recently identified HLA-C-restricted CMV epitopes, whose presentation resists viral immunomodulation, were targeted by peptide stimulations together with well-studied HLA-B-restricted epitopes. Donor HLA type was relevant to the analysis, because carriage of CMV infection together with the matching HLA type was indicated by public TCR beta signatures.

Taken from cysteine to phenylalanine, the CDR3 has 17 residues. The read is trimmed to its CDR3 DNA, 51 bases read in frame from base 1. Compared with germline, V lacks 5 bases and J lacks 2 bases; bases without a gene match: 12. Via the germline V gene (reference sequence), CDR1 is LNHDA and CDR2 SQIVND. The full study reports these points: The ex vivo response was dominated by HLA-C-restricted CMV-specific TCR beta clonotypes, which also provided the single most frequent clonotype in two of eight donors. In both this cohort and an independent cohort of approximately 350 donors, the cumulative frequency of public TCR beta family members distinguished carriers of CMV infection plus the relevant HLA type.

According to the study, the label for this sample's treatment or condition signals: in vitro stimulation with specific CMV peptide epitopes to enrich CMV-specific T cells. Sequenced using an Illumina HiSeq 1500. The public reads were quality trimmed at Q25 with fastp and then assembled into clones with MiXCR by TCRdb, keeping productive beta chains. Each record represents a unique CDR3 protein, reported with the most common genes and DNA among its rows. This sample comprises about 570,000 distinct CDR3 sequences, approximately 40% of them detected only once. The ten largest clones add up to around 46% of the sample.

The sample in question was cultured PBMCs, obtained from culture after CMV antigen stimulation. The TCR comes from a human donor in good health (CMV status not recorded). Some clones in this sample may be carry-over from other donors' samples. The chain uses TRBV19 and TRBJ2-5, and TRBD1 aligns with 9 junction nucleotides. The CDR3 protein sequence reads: CASSAWRYRGQQETQYF. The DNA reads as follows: TGTGCCAGTAGTGCTTGGAGATACAGGGGGCAACAAGAGACCCAGTACTTC.